This passage covers 20 T cell receptor beta chains from one sample sequenced in a study of T-cell reconstitution after alpha-beta-depleted transplantation in children. Using unique molecular identifiers, the investigators prepared the TCRbeta library. TCRdb independently ran MiXCR on the PCR reads; one entry per CDR3 protein. The data hold some 240,000 distinct CDR3 sequences, with over 9.5% observed a single time. Source: PBMCs from the stem cell graft donor, taken from the stem cell graft. The receptors come from a human donor who donated a stem cell graft to a child with SCID.

This clonotype occurred many times. The chain joins TRBV7-2 to TRBJ1-5; 7 nucleotides align to TRBD1. With V trimmed by 3 bases and J by 3 bases, 8 bases remained unmatched. Germline V CDR1 and CDR2: SGHTA, FQGNSA. CDR3 size: 16 residues. In nucleotides, the CDR3 is TGTGCCAGCAGCTTGAGGGGGCAGGGCCTCAATCAGCCCCAGCATTTT. Its protein product is CASSLRGQGLNQPQHF.

Ten or more counts support this clonotype. This chain connects TRBV20-1 to TRBJ2-3; D possibly corresponds to TRBD2 (6 bases). The CDR3 runs 14 residues. Trimming stripped 2 bases from V and 0 bases from J, with 9 bases between. The germline V gene has CDR1 DFQATT and CDR2 SNEGSKA (reference sequence). The chain's CDR3 is CSARPAGSTDTQYF. In nucleotides, the CDR3 is TGCAGTGCTAGACCAGCGGGTAGCACAGATACGCAGTATTTT.

This clonotype was recorded at least ten times. This chain connects TRBV5-1 to TRBJ1-4; the D gene is possibly TRBD1 (5 bases). This CDR3 spans 14 amino acids. V dropped 4 bases and J dropped 5 bases, with 12 bases sitting between them. The germline gives CDR1 SGHRS, CDR2 YFSETQ. In DNA form, the CDR3 reads TGCGCCAGCAGCCATGACAGTTCCAATGAAAAACTGTTTTTT. Translated: CASSHDSSNEKLFF. Drawing the rest from reference TRBV5-1 and TRBJ1-4, the complete variable domain is KAGVTQTPRYLIKTRGQQVTLSCSPISGHRSVSWYQQTPGQGLQFLFEYFSETQRNKGNFPGRFSGRQFSNSRSEMNVSTLELGDSALYLCASSHDSSNEKLFFGSGTQLSVL.

Many counts were recorded for this clonotype. The chain carries TRBV12-3 or TRBV12-4 and TRBJ2-3; 8 bases are shared with TRBD1. V was pared by 5 bases and J by 6 bases, with 7 bases of the junction left unmatched. The CDR3 is 14 residues long. CDR3 sequence reads: CASSDRGPRDTQYF. The CDR3, as DNA: TGTGCCAGCAGTGACAGGGGCCCGAGGGATACGCAGTATTTT.

In the case of this clonotype: Being one base from a much bigger clone, this may be a read error. The rearrangement uses TRBV11-1 and TRBJ1-1; unclear D gene. This CDR3 is built from 16 residues. Germline V lookup: CDR1 SGHAT, CDR2 FQDESV (reference sequence). CDR3 sequence (DNA): TGTTCCAGCAGCTTAGCGCGGGTTCGGGCAAACACTGAAGCTTTCTTT. It yields the protein CSSSLARVRANTEAFF.

This clonotype appeared many times. The rearrangement joins TRBV7-2 to TRBJ1-6; 8 bases fit TRBD1. This CDR3 is built from 14 residues. Per germline, CDR1 SGHTA and CDR2 FQGNSA. V was pared by 6 bases and J by 4 bases, with 2 bases of the junction left unmatched. CDR3 region: CASRTGAYNSPLHF. CDR3 DNA: TGTGCCAGCAGGACAGGGGCGTATAATTCACCCCTCCACTTT.

This clonotype appeared many times. This chain joins TRBV18 and TRBJ2-1; TRBD1 agrees at 7 bases. Germline-derived CDR1 and CDR2 are KGHSH and LQKENI. The CDR3 runs to 17 residues. V gave up 4 bases and J gave up 3 bases; unmatched junction bases: 12. The CDR3 loop reads CASSLHPGTASYNEQFF. Here the CDR3 DNA reads TGTGCCAGCTCACTTCACCCCGGGACAGCAAGCTACAATGAGCAGTTCTTC.

The sample holds many counts of this clonotype. V usage is TRBV12-3 or TRBV12-4 and J usage is TRBJ2-7; tentatively, D is TRBD1 (6 bases). The CDR3 spans 14 residues. The V end was cut by 1 base, the J end by 4 bases, with 11 bases between. CDR3 DNA sequence: TGTGCCAGCAGTTTAGGACAGGCTGGGTACGAGCAGTACTTC. Its translation is CASSLGQAGYEQYF.

This clonotype was observed at least ten times. V and J are TRBV25-1 and TRBJ1-6; TRBD1 is a possible D gene (5 bases). CDR1 and CDR2 (germline): MGHDK, SYGVNS. This CDR3 has 16 residues. The V gene lost 4 bases and the J gene lost 0 bases, with 10 bases spanning the gap. CDR3 sequence reads: CASSGSGSSYNSPLHF. CDR3 bases: TGTGCCAGCAGTGGGTCAGGGAGCTCCTATAATTCACCCCTCCACTTT.

This clonotype has at least ten counts. The J gene is TRBJ1-3, the V gene TRBV5-1; D unclear. CDR1 SGHRS and CDR2 YFSETQ come from the germline V gene. Trimming left V 0 bases short and J 4 bases short, with 8 bases between. The CDR3 sequence is 14 residues long. The CDR3 is CASSLGLAGNTIYF. In DNA, the CDR3 is TGCGCCAGCAGCTTGGGCCTCGCCGGAAACACCATATATTTT.

This clonotype came up many times. The chain has TRBV5-1 and TRBJ1-6; 8 bases align to TRBD1. The V gene's germline CDR1 is SGHRS and CDR2 YFSETQ. CDR3 length equals 14 residues. J gave up 8 bases and V 2 bases, and 3 bases lay outside the gene matches. CDR3 DNA sequence: TGCGCCAGCAGCTTCGGGACAGGAGATTCACCCCTCCACTTT. Amino acids: CASSFGTGDSPLHF.

This chain joins TRBV20-1 and TRBJ2-7, with D tentatively TRBD1 or TRBD2 (5 bases each). CDR3 length: 12 residues. Germline assignment: CDR1 DFQATT and CDR2 SNEGSKA (reference sequence). V lost 6 bases, J lost 3 bases, and 12 bases lay in between. The CDR3 sequence is CSAVGPFYEQYF. The CDR3 DNA sequence: TGCAGTGCCGTGGGACCGTTCTACGAGCAGTACTTC.

The rearrangement links TRBV18 to TRBJ2-5; 11 nucleotides align to TRBD1. The germline V gene encodes CDR1 KGHSH and CDR2 LQKENI. V trimming: 5 bases; J trimming: 5 bases; junction bases outside the gene matches: 4. The CDR3 is made up of 14 amino acids. CDR3 amino acids: CASSWTGGVETQYF. CDR3 sequence (DNA): TGTGCCAGCTCATGGACAGGGGGCGTTGAGACCCAGTACTTC.

This clonotype has ten or more counts. The CDR3 region is CASSPGSSGGAGEQFF. The CDR3 nucleotides are TGTGCCAGCAGCCCCGGATCTAGCGGGGGGGCAGGTGAGCAGTTCTTC. The chain joins TRBV9 to TRBJ2-1; 12 bases are shared with TRBD2. The V gene's germline CDR1 is SGDLS and CDR2 YYNGEE. V shed 4 bases and J 9 bases; nucleotides not matched to a gene: 11. The CDR3 contains 16 residues.

This clonotype was counted ten times or more. J is TRBJ2-3 and V is TRBV20-1; D gene unclear. V was trimmed by 1 base and J by 1 base, leaving 12 bases between them. There are 15 residues in the CDR3. Germline V CDR1 and CDR2: DFQATT, SNEGSKA (reference sequence). CDR3 nucleotides: TGCAGTGCTAGAGGTTCCGGGTGGGGCACAGATACGCAGTATTTT. Its translation is CSARGSGWGTDTQYF.

In its sample, this clonotype was seen many times. The chain carries TRBV7-2 and TRBJ2-1, with 7 bases identical to TRBD2. The CDR3 runs to 17 residues. After removal of 3 bases from V and 4 bases from J, the junction contained 12 bases not matched to a gene. The germline CDR1 and CDR2 sequences are SGHTA and FQGNSA. This CDR3 is CASSLVGTNQPYNEQFF. The CDR3 bases are TGTGCCAGCAGCTTGGTTGGGACTAATCAGCCTTACAATGAGCAGTTCTTC.

This clonotype was recorded many times. V is TRBV6-5 and J is TRBJ2-7, with D perhaps given as TRBD1 or TRBD2 (5 bases each). The CDR3 extends over 16 amino acids. V was pared by 0 bases and J by 1 base, with 13 bases between. Germline V gives CDR1 MNHEY, CDR2 SVGAGI. The DNA of the CDR3 is TGTGCCAGCAGTTACTCCGCCGGGACGGCTTCCTACGAGCAGTACTTC. The encoded protein is CASSYSAGTASYEQYF.

This clonotype came up many times. V and J are TRBV10-3 and TRBJ2-3, with D maybe TRBD2 (6 bases). Trimming removed 6 bases at V and 0 bases at J, with 19 bases between. Per germline, CDR1 ENHRY and CDR2 SYGVKD. The CDR3 runs 17 residues. This chain's CDR3 is CAISDPLRGASTDTQYF. For the CDR3, the DNA is TGTGCCATCAGCGACCCCTTGCGGGGAGCTAGCACAGATACGCAGTATTTT.

Ten or more counts support this clonotype. This chain uses TRBV28 with TRBJ2-7; TRBD1 aligns across 7 bases. The CDR3 totals 15 residues. V dropped 1 base and J dropped 2; count of bases not matched to a gene: 5. The germline gives CDR1 MDHEN, CDR2 SYDVKM. In DNA, the CDR3 is TGTGCCAGCAGTTTATTTGGGACAGAGACCTACGAGCAGTACTTC. This gives the protein CASSLFGTETYEQYF.

This clonotype has a count of ten or more. J is TRBJ2-2 and V is TRBV9, with D possibly TRBD1 on 6 matching bases. Trimming removed 4 bases at V and 1 base at J, with 14 bases between. CDR3 length equals 16 residues. From germline, CDR1 is SGDLS and CDR2 YYNGEE. CDR3 nucleotide sequence: TGTGCCAGCAGCCCACCAGACAGGAGGAACACCGGGGAGCTGTTTTTT. It specifies CASSPPDRRNTGELFF.